This TCR beta chain originates from a study of T cell responses to AZD1222 COVID-19 vaccine. The V and J ends lost 1 base and 0 bases respectively, with 10 bases between them. Germline lookup yields CDR1 SGHKS and CDR2 YYEKEE (reference sequence). This CDR3 contains 15 residues. Produced via immunoSEQ multiplex PCR; TCRdb's table is partial and in-frame only. Of roughly 150,000 clones in the sample, roughly 90% were seen once. The chain carries TRBV5-5 and TRBJ1-2; D gene ambiguous. The material sequenced was peripheral blood, taken 28 days after the second AZD1222 dose. The sequence was obtained from an adult who received the AZD1222 COVID-19 vaccine. CDR3 nucleotide sequence: TGTGCCAGCAGCTTGACGGCAGGCCCTAACTATGGCTACACCTTC. It specifies CASSLTAGPNYGYTF. Full variable domain (missing parts from reference TRBV5-5 and TRBJ1-2): DAGVTQSPTHLIKTRGQQVTLRCSPISGHKSVSWYQQVLGQGPQFIFQYYEKEERGRGNFPDRFSARQFPNYSSELNVNALLLGDSALYLCASSLTAGPNYGYTFGSGTRLTVV.